One and the same sample provided the 11 T cell receptor beta chains below, sequenced in a study of regulatory T cells in long-lasting Graves disease. Time point given: newly diagnosed GD, antithyroid drugs for less than 3 months. The TCR library was made from RNA extracted from PBMCs. Through Arm-PCR of CDR3 regions and iRepertoire HTBI primers, TCR beta libraries were built. TCRdb redid the calling of the multiplex PCR reads with MiXCR, one entry per CDR3 protein. The table shows about 420,000 distinct CDR3 sequences, with 16% occurring only once. The sample was also linked to a second study, of T cells in Graves' hyperthyroidism and ophthalmopathy.

Sequences were derived from peripheral blood mononuclear cells (PBMCs), sampled at new diagnosis, from a patient treated with antithyroid drugs. The receptor set was obtained from a woman aged 18-30 years with Graves disease.

The V call is TRBV10-3, the J call TRBJ2-7; D is possibly TRBD2 (7 bases). Germline lookup yields CDR1 ENHRY and CDR2 SYGVKD. The CDR3 runs 14 residues. V lost 11 bases to trimming and J lost 8 bases, with 25 bases between them. The CDR3 bases are TGTGCCTCTATCGGGGGGCAAGGAGCGGGAAAGCAGTACTTC. Translating gives CASIGGQGAGKQYF.

This clonotype was observed many times. The chain couples TRBV7-8 to TRBJ2-7, with a possible D match to TRBD2 (5 bases). CDR1 is SGHVS and CDR2 is FQNEAQ in the germline V gene. The CDR3 runs to 14 residues. V was clipped by 4 bases and J by 4 bases, with 14 bases between them. In DNA form, the CDR3 reads TGTGCCAGCAGCTCTGGACTGTCTTTGTACGAGCAGTACTTC. This translates into CASSSGLSLYEQYF.

This clonotype has just one count. The likely explanation is a read error, given a far larger clone one base away. The genes are TRBV3-1 and TRBJ2-5, with 8 positions matching TRBD1. The V gene end was trimmed by 4 bases and the J gene end by 3 bases; junction bases not matched to a gene: 4. The CDR3 covers 14 residues. Germline CDR1 LGHDT, CDR2 YNNKEL (reference sequence). The CDR3 reads CASSRETGEETQYF. CDR3 DNA sequence: TGTGCCAGCAGCCGTGAGACAGGGGAAGAGACCCAGTACTTC.

This clonotype was recorded at least ten times. This chain joins TRBV12-3 or TRBV12-4 and TRBJ2-3; TRBD1 aligns across 9 bases. V lost 7 bases and J lost 2; bases outside the gene matches: 13. CDR3 size: 17 residues. The CDR3 spells CASNTDRGAWATDTQYF. The CDR3 coding sequence is TGTGCCAGCAATACTGACAGGGGGGCTTGGGCCACAGATACGCAGTATTTT.

This clonotype was found many times. The V call is TRBV5-1, the J call TRBJ2-7; tentatively, D is TRBD2 (6 bases). V gave up 1 base and J gave up 0 bases, with 11 bases separating them. The CDR3 contains 15 residues. Germline-derived CDR1 and CDR2 are SGHRS and YFSETQ. CDR3 region: CASSLNGGTSYEQYF. Here the CDR3 DNA reads TGCGCCAGCAGCTTGAACGGCGGGACCTCCTACGAGCAGTACTTC.

The chain couples TRBV28 to TRBJ2-7, with 9 nucleotides matching TRBD2. V dropped 6 bases and J dropped 3; count of bases not matched to a gene: 12. In germline, CDR1 is MDHEN, CDR2 SYDVKM. The CDR3 has 16 residues. CDR3 in amino acids: CASSQVGGRAVYEQYF. The CDR3 region has the DNA TGTGCCAGCAGCCAAGTGGGCGGGAGGGCCGTCTACGAGCAGTACTTC.

Ten or more counts support this clonotype. The rearrangement joins TRBV28 to TRBJ2-5, with D possibly being TRBD2 (6 bases). Germline-derived CDR1 and CDR2 are MDHEN and SYDVKM. The CDR3 totals 13 residues. Trimming left V 8 bases short and J 2 bases short, with 12 bases between. The DNA of the CDR3 is TGTGCCAGCCGTGGGACTTATCAAGAGACCCAGTACTTC. Residues: CASRGTYQETQYF.

This clonotype was seen ten or more times. The rearrangement uses TRBV29-1 and TRBJ2-7, with 13 bases aligning to TRBD2. Germline CDR1 and CDR2: SQVTM and ANQGSEA. The CDR3 extends over 14 amino acids. Losses at the gene ends were 6 bases for V and 0 bases for J; bases not matched to a gene: 2. CDR3 bases: TGCAGCGTCAGGACTAGCGGGAGCTCCTACGAGCAGTACTTC. This sequence encodes CSVRTSGSSYEQYF.

There are a few counts of this clonotype. The conserved phenylalanine or tryptophan is not found at the CDR3 terminus, so this likely reflects a read error. The DNA is omitted, as the CDR3 cannot be located on it reliably, and the CDR3 follows TCRdb's listing. The chain links TRBV3-1 to TRBJ2-7. The CDR3 region is 11 residues in length, termini included. Per the germline V gene, CDR1 is LGHDT and CDR2 is YNNKEL (reference sequence). The CDR3 loop reads CASSQYYEEYL.

This clonotype was picked up a small number of times. The chain couples TRBV19 to TRBJ1-3; D is unclear. CDR1 is LNHDA, CDR2 SQIVND, per germline (reference sequence). The CDR3 spans 13 residues. V was clipped by 11 bases and J by 3 bases, with 14 bases between them. CDR3 in DNA: TGTGCCTGTTCAGGCCTAAATGGAAACACCATATATTTT. Translated, it gives CACSGLNGNTIYF.

This clonotype showed up just a few times. The V gene is TRBV18, the J gene TRBJ2-7, with no clear D. CDR3 length: 14 amino acids. V gave up 1 base and J gave up 4 bases, with 11 bases separating them. Looked up from germline, CDR1 is KGHSH and CDR2 is LQKENI. In DNA form, the CDR3 reads TGTGCCAGCTCACCACGGCAAACTAAATACGAGCAGTACTTC. The encoded protein is CASSPRQTKYEQYF.